This T cell receptor beta chain originates from a study of T cell changes during pregnancy in multiple sclerosis. The CDR3 runs to 16 residues. After removal of 4 bases from V and 0 bases from J, the junction contained 6 bases not matched to a gene. Germline assignment: CDR1 SGHRS and CDR2 YFSETQ. The data were produced by immunoSEQ multiplex PCR, yet TCRdb's version contains in-frame clones alone and is incomplete. The table includes about 67,000 clones, 92% detected once. The sequenced sample was peripheral blood, obtained after pregnancy. The chain combines TRBV5-1 with TRBJ1-5; TRBD1 matches 8 bases. This sequence originates from a female donor with multiple sclerosis, enrolled in a pregnancy study. The CDR3 bases are TGCGCCAGCAGCGTAGCAGGGGGCTATAGCAATCAGCCCCAGCATTTT. As protein: CASSVAGGYSNQPQHF.